The T cell receptor beta chain described here comes from a study of T cells in Graves' hyperthyroidism and ophthalmopathy. The table lists this clonotype with a few counts. Its antigen is still unknown. From germline, CDR1 is KGHDR and CDR2 SFDVKD. This CDR3 is built from 13 residues. With 5 bases clipped from V and 4 bases from J, the junction kept 3 bases outside the gene matches. Amplified regions were TCR beta CDR3 sequences from RNA transcripts. HTBI primers were employed in a first-round RT-PCR of the TCR CDR3. TCRdb reprocessed the multiplex PCR reads with MiXCR, giving one entry per CDR3 protein. The sample carries fewer than 650,000 distinct CDR3 sequences, 40% to 50% recorded once. Study-level findings and limits: Appearing also in blood were most of the thyroid clonotypes expanded above 0.001. The model's output predicted ophthalmopathy at a median of roughly seven months prior to onset.

The genes are TRBV24-1 and TRBJ2-7; 8 bases match TRBD2. This TCR was recovered from an adult woman with Graves' disease, either hyperthyroidism or ophthalmopathy (not recorded which). The sequenced sample consisted of peripheral blood or thyroid tissue (not recorded which). The DNA for the CDR3 is TGTGCCACCAGTGGCCCGGGAGGGTACGAGCAGTACTTC. Translation gives CATSGPGGYEQYF.